Shown below are 20 T cell receptor beta chains from a single sample sequenced in a study of T cell responses to AZD1222 COVID-19 vaccine. Clones were sequenced by immunoSEQ multiplex PCR, and TCRdb holds only the in-frame ones, with some missing. The data contain roughly 180,000 clones, 91% of them singletons. The sample was peripheral blood, taken on day 0 of AZD1222 vaccination. These receptor sequences come from an adult in good health.

V is TRBV4-1 and J is TRBJ1-3, with D unclear. Trimming took off 0 bases at V and 4 bases at J, with 4 bases between the two ends. Germline loops: CDR1 MGHRA, CDR2 YSYEKL. The CDR3 has 13 residues. CDR3 sequence reads: CASSQDHGNTIYF. Written as DNA, the CDR3 is TGCGCCAGCAGCCAAGATCACGGAAACACCATATATTTT.

This clone has more than one count but fewer than ten. The chain links TRBV10-2 to TRBJ1-1, with D possibly being TRBD1 (5 bases). The CDR3 spans 13 residues. Trimming stripped 7 bases from V and 5 bases from J, with 14 bases between. Germline CDR1 WSHSY, CDR2 SAAADI. CDR3 sequence: CASNGQGGTEAFF. CDR3 in DNA: TGCGCCAGCAACGGGCAGGGCGGGACTGAAGCTTTCTTT.

The rearrangement joins TRBV3-1 (or the pseudogene TRBV3-2) to TRBJ2-7; D is unclear. CDR3 length: 15 amino acids. In germline, CDR1 is LGHDT, CDR2 YNNKEL (reference sequence). V was pared by 0 bases and J by 1 base, with 10 bases between. CDR3 loop: CASSQDLAVSYEQYF. In nucleotides, the CDR3 is TGTGCCAGCAGCCAAGATCTGGCCGTATCCTACGAGCAGTACTTC.

Details on this clone: Since no conserved phenylalanine or tryptophan closes the CDR3, a read error is the likely cause. The limits of the CDR3 on the DNA are not certain, so only TCRdb's listed CDR3 is given. V usage is TRBV12-3 or TRBV12-4 and J usage is TRBJ2-7; whether TRBD1, the table's D call, matches the DNA was not checked. The CDR3 is 12 amino acids long, termini counted. CDR3 sequence: CASSLEGQGAEI.

In its sample, this clone was seen once. The rearrangement links TRBV19 to TRBJ1-5; 11 nucleotides match TRBD1. Trimming removed 4 bases from V and 3 bases from J; junction bases left unmatched: 5. The CDR3 is 16 amino acids. CDR1 LNHDA and CDR2 SQIVND come from the germline V gene (reference sequence). The CDR3 nucleotides are TGTGCCAGTAGTACCAGGACAGGGGGCCACAATCAGCCCCAGCATTTT. It is translated as CASSTRTGGHNQPQHF.

The chain recombines TRBV2 with TRBJ1-5; maybe TRBD1 (6 bases). This CDR3 spans 15 amino acids. Trimming pared 6 bases from V and 3 bases from J, leaving 15 bases between. CDR1 and CDR2 (germline): SNHLY, FYNNEI. The CDR3 protein is CASRTQQGFNQPQHF. DNA of the CDR3: TGTGCCAGCAGGACCCAACAGGGATTCAATCAGCCCCAGCATTTT.

The J gene is TRBJ2-1, the V gene TRBV27, with 8 positions matching TRBD2. Germline V gives CDR1 MNHEY, CDR2 SMNVEV (reference sequence). CDR3 length: 14 residues. V dropped 11 bases and J dropped 2; count of bases not matched to a gene: 8. The CDR3 sequence: CAAGRGGPYNEQFF. CDR3 nucleotides: TGTGCCGCCGGGAGGGGGGGTCCCTACAATGAGCAGTTCTTC.

The V gene is TRBV7-6, the J gene TRBJ2-7; D is ambiguous. V lost 1 base and J lost 2, with 12 bases in between. CDR3 length: 15 amino acids. Germline V CDR1 and CDR2: SGHVS, FNYEAQ. DNA of the CDR3: TGTGCCAGCAGCTTAGTAGGGTCTGCCACCTACGAGCAGTACTTC. Protein: CASSLVGSATYEQYF.

V usage is TRBV7-3 and J usage is TRBJ2-1, with TRBD2 matching over 9 bases. V lost 3 bases and J lost 6; bases outside the gene matches: 24. The CDR3 extends over 21 amino acids. CDR1 is SGHTA, CDR2 FQGTGA, per germline. The DNA of the CDR3 is TGTGCCAGCAGCTTCCTACCGAGGGAGCGGGAGGTTATTGATCATAGCAATGAGCAGTTCTTC. Its translation: CASSFLPREREVIDHSNEQFF.

V usage is TRBV28 and J usage is TRBJ2-1, with TRBD1 matching 7 bases. The V and J ends lost 10 bases and 1 base, in that order; junction bases with no gene match: 4. The V gene's germline CDR1 is MDHEN and CDR2 SYDVKM. CDR3 length equals 13 residues. CDR3 in amino acids: CATLDRSYNEQFF. CDR3 DNA sequence: TGTGCCACCTTGGACAGGTCCTACAATGAGCAGTTCTTC.

The V call is TRBV27, the J call TRBJ2-7, with D possibly being TRBD1 (5 bases). CDR3 length: 13 amino acids. V was trimmed by 9 bases and J by 6 bases, leaving 18 bases between them. Germline loops: CDR1 MNHEY, CDR2 SMNVEV (reference sequence). The CDR3 DNA reads as TGTGCCAGTTGCGACCAGGGCCGTTCCGAGCAGTACTTC. It yields the protein CASCDQGRSEQYF.

V gene TRBV19 combines with J gene TRBJ1-1; no clear D gene. Per germline, CDR1 LNHDA and CDR2 SQIVND (reference sequence). The CDR3 covers 14 residues. V was trimmed by 0 bases and J by 1 base, leaving 6 bases between them. The CDR3 DNA sequence: TGTGCCAGTAGTATAGATAAGGCGAACACTGAAGCTTTCTTT. Protein: CASSIDKANTEAFF.

The chain recombines TRBV6-5 with TRBJ1-5, with 7 bases fitting TRBD1. This CDR3 region has 14 residues. Trimming took 6 bases from V and 3 from J; bases not matched to a gene: 5. Germline assignment: CDR1 MNHEY and CDR2 SVGAGI. As DNA, the CDR3 is TGTGCCAGCAGGATGGGACAGTTCAATCAGCCCCAGCATTTT. Its translation is CASRMGQFNQPQHF.

The rearrangement uses TRBV28 and TRBJ2-2; no reliable D call. The CDR3 totals 15 residues. Trimming took off 2 bases at V and 0 bases at J, with 7 bases between the two ends. The germline V gene encodes CDR1 MDHEN and CDR2 SYDVKM. The CDR3 DNA reads as TGTGCCAGCAGTTTAGGCCCTACGAACACCGGGGAGCTGTTTTTT. Translating it yields CASSLGPTNTGELFF.

The V call is TRBV7-6, the J call TRBJ1-1; no definite D call. The CDR3 consists of 17 residues. V was trimmed by 0 bases and J by 0 bases, leaving 14 bases between them. The germline gives CDR1 SGHVS, CDR2 FNYEAQ. CDR3 DNA sequence: TGTGCCAGCAGCTTAGCACGGGTCGGGAGACTGAACACTGAAGCTTTCTTT. As protein: CASSLARVGRLNTEAFF.

This clone was detected only once. The chain uses TRBV30 and TRBJ1-5; D is possibly TRBD1 (6 bases). Germline V gene data show CDR1 as GTSNPN and CDR2 as SVGIG (reference sequence). The CDR3 spans 15 residues. V dropped 6 bases and J dropped 6 bases, with 21 bases sitting between them. CDR3 residues: CACSFPGGAGQPQHF. CDR3 bases: TGTGCCTGCTCATTTCCCGGGGGGGCCGGTCAGCCCCAGCATTTT.

J is TRBJ1-5 and V is TRBV28, with 9 nucleotides matching TRBD1. CDR3 length equals 19 residues. Germline V CDR1 and CDR2: MDHEN, SYDVKM. V trimming: 5 bases; J trimming: 2 bases; junction bases outside the gene matches: 16. The CDR3 protein is CASSHTGTGHVWGNQPQHF. In nucleotides, the CDR3 is TGTGCCAGCAGTCACACCGGGACAGGGCATGTATGGGGCAATCAGCCCCAGCATTTT.

The rearrangement uses TRBV11-3 and TRBJ2-7; 9 bases match TRBD1. The J segment lost 4 bases and the V segment lost 3 bases, leaving 7 bases of the junction unmatched. The CDR3 totals 15 residues. Germline V lookup: CDR1 SGHNT, CDR2 YENEEA. CDR3 residues: CASSLAGTGSYEQYF. DNA for the CDR3: TGTGCCAGCAGCTTGGCCGGGACAGGGAGTTACGAGCAGTACTTC.

The chain uses TRBV5-6 and TRBJ2-1, with D perhaps given as TRBD1 or TRBD2 (5 bases each). This CDR3 spans 14 amino acids. V shed 3 bases and J shed 2 bases, with 9 bases lying between them. Germline V gene data show CDR1 as SGHDT and CDR2 as YYEEEE. The CDR3 spells CASSWDGAYNEQFF. Here the CDR3 DNA reads TGTGCCAGCAGCTGGGACGGCGCCTACAATGAGCAGTTCTTC.

The V and J genes are TRBV30 and TRBJ1-2; TRBD1 matches at 10 bases. Losses at the gene ends were 2 bases for V and 7 bases for J; bases not matched to a gene: 13. From germline, CDR1 is GTSNPN and CDR2 SVGIG (reference sequence). The CDR3 runs to 16 residues. CDR3 in amino acids: CAWSTTGTGAIGGYTF. The DNA of the CDR3 is TGTGCCTGGAGTACAACCGGGACAGGGGCGATTGGTGGCTACACCTTC.